Sequencing of this TCR beta chain was carried out in a study of neurological immune-mediated disorders. The ends were cut back, 5 bases at V and 1 base at J, with 6 bases in the middle. This CDR3 comprises 12 residues. From germline, CDR1 is SGHRS and CDR2 YFSETQ. TCRdb ran MiXCR on the 5' RACE reads and lists one entry per CDR3 protein. The sample shows about 50,000 distinct CDR3 sequences, around a tenth of them seen only once. The unsorted libraries were produced from 2 million PBMCs held at -80 C. What was sequenced was PBMCs. V is TRBV5-1 and J is TRBJ2-5, with D unclear. This clonotype originated in a man in his 70s with HTLV-1-associated myelopathy (HAM/TSP). In nucleotides, the CDR3 is TGCGCCAGCAGTGTCATCCAAGAGACCCAGTACTTC. Translation gives CASSVIQETQYF.